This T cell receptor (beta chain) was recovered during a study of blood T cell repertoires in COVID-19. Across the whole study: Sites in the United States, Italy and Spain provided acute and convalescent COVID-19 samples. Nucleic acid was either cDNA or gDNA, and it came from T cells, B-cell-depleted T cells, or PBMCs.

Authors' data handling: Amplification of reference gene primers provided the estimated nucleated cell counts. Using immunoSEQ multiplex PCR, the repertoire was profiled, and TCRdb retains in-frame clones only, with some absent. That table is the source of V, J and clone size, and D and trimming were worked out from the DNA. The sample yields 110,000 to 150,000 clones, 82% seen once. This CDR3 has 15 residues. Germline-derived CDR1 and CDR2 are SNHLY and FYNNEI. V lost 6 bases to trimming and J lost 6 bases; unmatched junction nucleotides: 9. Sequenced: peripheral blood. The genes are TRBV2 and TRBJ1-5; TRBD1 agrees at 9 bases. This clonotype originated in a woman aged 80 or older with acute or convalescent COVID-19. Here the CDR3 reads CASRSWTGEGQPQHF. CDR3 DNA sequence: TGTGCCAGCAGGAGCTGGACAGGGGAGGGTCAGCCCCAGCATTTT. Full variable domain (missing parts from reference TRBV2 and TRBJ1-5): EPEVTQTPSHQVTQMGQEVILRCVPISNHLYFYWYRQILGQKVEFLVSFYNNEISEKSEIFDDQFSVERPDGSNFTLKIRSTKLEDSAMYFCASRSWTGEGQPQHFGDGTRLSIL.